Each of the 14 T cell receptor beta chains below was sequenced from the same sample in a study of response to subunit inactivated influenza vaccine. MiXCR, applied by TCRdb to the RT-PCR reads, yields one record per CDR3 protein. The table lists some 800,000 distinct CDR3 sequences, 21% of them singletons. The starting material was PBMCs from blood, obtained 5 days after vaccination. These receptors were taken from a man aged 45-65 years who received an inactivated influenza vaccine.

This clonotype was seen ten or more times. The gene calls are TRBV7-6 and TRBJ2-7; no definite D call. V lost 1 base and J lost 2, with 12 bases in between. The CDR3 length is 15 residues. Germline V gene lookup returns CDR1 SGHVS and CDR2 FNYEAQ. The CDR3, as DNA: TGTGCCAGCAGCTTAGGGGGTCACAGAGCCTACGAGCAGTACTTC. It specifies CASSLGGHRAYEQYF.

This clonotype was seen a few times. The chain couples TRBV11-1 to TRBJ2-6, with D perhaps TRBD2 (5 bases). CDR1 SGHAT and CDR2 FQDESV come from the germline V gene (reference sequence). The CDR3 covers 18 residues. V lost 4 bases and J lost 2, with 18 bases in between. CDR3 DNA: TGTGCCAGCAGCTGGCGAGGGCTGGTTTCTACTGGGGCCAACGTCCTGACTTTC. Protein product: CASSWRGLVSTGANVLTF.

The CDR3 sequence: CASRTGTSGRVRGTQYF. CDR3 nucleotides: TGTGCCAGCAGGACCGGGACTAGCGGGAGAGTCCGAGGTACGCAGTATTTT. The chain joins TRBV3-1 to TRBJ2-3; 14 nucleotides line up with TRBD2. The germline V gene encodes CDR1 LGHDT and CDR2 YNNKEL (reference sequence). The CDR3 extends over 17 amino acids. The V and J ends lost 6 bases and 8 bases, in that order; junction bases with no gene match: 13.

The CDR3 region has the DNA TGTGCCAGCAGCCAAGAAGGGGCGAACTACGAGCAGTACTTC. Translation: CASSQEGANYEQYF. The rearrangement joins TRBV3-1 to TRBJ2-7, with TRBD1 as a possible D gene (5 bases). V shed 0 bases and J shed 3 bases, with 9 bases lying between them. The CDR3 is 14 residues long. Germline V gives CDR1 LGHDT, CDR2 YNNKEL (reference sequence).

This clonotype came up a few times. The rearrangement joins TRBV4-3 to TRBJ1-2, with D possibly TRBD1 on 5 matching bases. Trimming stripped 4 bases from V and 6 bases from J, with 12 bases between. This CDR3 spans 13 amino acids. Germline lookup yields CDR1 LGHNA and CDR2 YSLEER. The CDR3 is CASSRREKNGYTF. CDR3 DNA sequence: TGCGCCAGCAGCCGCAGGGAAAAGAATGGCTACACCTTC.

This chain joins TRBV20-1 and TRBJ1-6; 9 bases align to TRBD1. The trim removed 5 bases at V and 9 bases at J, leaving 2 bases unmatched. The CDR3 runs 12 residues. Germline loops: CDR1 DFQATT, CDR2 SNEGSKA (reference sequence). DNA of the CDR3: TGCAGTGCTGGGGACAGGGTTTCACCCCTCCACTTT. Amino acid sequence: CSAGDRVSPLHF.

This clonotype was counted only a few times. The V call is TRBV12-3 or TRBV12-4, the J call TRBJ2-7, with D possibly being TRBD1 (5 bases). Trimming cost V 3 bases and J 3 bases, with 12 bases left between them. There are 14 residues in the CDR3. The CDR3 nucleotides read TGTGCCAGCAGTTTGAGCAATAGGGGCTACGAGCAGTACTTC. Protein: CASSLSNRGYEQYF.

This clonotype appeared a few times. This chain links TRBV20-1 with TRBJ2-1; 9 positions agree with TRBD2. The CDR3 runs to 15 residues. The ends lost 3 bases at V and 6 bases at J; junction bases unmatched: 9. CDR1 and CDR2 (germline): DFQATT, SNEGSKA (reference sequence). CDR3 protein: CSARALGAGGNEQFF. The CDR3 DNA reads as TGCAGTGCTAGGGCCCTAGGAGCGGGGGGCAATGAGCAGTTCTTC.

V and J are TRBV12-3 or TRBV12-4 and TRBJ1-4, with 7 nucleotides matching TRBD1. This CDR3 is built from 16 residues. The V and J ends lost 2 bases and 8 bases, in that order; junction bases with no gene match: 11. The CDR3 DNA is TGTGCCAGCAGTTTAAGTCCACAGGGGAAGGGAGAAAAACTGTTTTTT. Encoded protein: CASSLSPQGKGEKLFF.

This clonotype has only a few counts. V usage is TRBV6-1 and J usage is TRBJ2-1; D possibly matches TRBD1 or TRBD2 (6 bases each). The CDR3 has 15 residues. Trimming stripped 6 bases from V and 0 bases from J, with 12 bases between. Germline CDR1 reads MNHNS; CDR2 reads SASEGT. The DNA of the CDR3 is TGTGCCAGCAGCTCAGAGGGGGGCTCCTACAATGAGCAGTTCTTC. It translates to CASSSEGGSYNEQFF.

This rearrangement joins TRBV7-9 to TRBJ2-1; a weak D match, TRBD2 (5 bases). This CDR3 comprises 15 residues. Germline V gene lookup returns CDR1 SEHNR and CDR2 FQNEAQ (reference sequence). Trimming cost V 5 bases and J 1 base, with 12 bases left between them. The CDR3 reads CASSDTRWSYNEQFF. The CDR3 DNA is TGTGCCAGCAGCGACACTAGATGGTCCTACAATGAGCAGTTCTTC.

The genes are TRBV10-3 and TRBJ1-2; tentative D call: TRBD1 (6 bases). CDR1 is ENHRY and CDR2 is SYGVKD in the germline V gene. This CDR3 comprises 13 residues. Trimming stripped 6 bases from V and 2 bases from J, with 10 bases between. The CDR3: CAISIQGNYGYTF. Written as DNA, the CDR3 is TGTGCCATCAGCATACAGGGAAACTATGGCTACACCTTC.

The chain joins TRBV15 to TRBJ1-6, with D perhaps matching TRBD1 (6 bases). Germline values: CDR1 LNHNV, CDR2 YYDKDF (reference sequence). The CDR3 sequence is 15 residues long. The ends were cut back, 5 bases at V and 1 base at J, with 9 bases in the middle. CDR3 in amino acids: CATSRGGSYNSPLHF. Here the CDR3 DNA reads TGTGCCACCAGCCGAGGGGGTTCCTATAATTCACCCCTCCACTTT.

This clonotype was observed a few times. For the CDR3, the DNA is TGCAGTGCTCAGAACGGACGGACCGGACCCCTCCACTTT. Protein: CSAQNGRTGPLHF. The chain employs TRBV20-1 and TRBJ1-6, with D uncertain. The V and J ends lost 5 bases and 12 bases respectively, with 17 bases between them. CDR1 and CDR2 (germline): DFQATT, SNEGSKA (reference sequence). The CDR3 loop spans 13 amino acids.